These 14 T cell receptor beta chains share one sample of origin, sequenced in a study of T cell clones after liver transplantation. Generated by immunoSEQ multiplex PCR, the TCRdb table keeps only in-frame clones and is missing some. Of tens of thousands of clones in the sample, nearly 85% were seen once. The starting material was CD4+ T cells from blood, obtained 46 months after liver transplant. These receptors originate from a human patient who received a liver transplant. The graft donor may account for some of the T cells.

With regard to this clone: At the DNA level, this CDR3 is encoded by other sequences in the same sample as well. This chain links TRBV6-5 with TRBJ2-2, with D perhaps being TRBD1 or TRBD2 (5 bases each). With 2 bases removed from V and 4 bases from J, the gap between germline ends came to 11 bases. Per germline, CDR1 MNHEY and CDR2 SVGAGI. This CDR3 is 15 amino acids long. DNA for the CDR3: TGTGCCAGCAGTTACGAGGGTAGGGGCACCGGGGAGCTGTTTTTT. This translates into CASSYEGRGTGELFF.

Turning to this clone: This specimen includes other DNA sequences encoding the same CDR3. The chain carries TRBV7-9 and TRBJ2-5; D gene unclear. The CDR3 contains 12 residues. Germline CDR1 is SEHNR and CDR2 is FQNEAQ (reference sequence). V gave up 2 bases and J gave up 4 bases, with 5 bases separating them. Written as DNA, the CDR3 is TGTGCCAGCAGCTTAACGCGAGAGACCCAGTACTTC. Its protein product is CASSLTRETQYF.

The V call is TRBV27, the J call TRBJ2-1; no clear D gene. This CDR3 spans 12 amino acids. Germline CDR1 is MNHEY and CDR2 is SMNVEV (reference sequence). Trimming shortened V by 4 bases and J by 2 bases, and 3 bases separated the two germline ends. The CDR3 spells CASSSTYNEQFF. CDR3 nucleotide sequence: TGTGCCAGCAGTTCTACCTACAATGAGCAGTTCTTC.

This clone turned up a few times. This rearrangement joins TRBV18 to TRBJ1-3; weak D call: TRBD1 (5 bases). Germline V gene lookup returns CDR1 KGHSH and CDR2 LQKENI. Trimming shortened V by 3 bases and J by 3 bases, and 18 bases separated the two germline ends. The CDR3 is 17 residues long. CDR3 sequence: CASSPVAGRTSGNTIYF. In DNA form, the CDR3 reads TGTGCCAGCTCACCTGTGGCAGGGAGGACGAGTGGAAACACCATATATTTT. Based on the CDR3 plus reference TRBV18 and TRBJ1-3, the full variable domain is NAGVMQNPRHLVRRRGQEARLRCSPMKGHSHVYWYRQLPEEGLKFMVYLQKENIIDESGMPKERFSAEFPKEGPSILRIQQVVRGDSAAYFCASSPVAGRTSGNTIYFGEGSWLTVV.

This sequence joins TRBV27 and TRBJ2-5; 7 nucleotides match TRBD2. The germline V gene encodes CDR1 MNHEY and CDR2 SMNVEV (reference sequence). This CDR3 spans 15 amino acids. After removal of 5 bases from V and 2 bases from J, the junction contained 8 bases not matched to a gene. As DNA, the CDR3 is TGTGCCAGCAGTCCCCTGGGTAGCGGGCAAGAGACCCAGTACTTC. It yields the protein CASSPLGSGQETQYF.

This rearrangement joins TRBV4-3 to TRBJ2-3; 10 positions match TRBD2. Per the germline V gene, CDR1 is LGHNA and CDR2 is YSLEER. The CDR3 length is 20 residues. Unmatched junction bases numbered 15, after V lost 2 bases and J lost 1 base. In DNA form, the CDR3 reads TGCGCCAGCAGCCAATCACCGGGGCTAGCGGGAGCCGGACGCACAGATACGCAGTATTTT. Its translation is CASSQSPGLAGAGRTDTQYF.

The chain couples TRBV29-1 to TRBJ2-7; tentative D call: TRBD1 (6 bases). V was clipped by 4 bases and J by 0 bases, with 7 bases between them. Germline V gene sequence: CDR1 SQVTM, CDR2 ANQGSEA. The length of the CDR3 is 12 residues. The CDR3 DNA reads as TGCAGCGTTGGGACAGACTCCTACGAGCAGTACTTC. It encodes CSVGTDSYEQYF.

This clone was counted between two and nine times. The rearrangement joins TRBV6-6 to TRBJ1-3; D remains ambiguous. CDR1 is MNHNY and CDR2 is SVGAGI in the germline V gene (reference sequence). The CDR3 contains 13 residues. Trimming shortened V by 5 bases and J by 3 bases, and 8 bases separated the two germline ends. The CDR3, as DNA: TGTGCCAGCAGTCTGGATGGTGGAAACACCATATATTTT. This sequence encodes CASSLDGGNTIYF.

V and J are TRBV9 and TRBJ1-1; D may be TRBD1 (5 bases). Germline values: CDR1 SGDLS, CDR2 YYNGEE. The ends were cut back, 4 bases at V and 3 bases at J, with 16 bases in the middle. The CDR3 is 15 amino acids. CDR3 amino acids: CASSPPRGRDTEAFF. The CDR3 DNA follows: TGTGCCAGCAGCCCCCCCCGGGGCAGGGACACTGAAGCTTTCTTT.

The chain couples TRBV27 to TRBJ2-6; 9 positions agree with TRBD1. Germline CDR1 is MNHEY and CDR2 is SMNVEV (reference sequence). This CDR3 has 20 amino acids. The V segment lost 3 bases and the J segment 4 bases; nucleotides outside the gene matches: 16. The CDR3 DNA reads TGTGCCAGCAGTTTCACACCGGGACAGGGTTCGACCTCCGGGGCCAACGTCCTGACTTTC. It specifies CASSFTPGQGSTSGANVLTF.

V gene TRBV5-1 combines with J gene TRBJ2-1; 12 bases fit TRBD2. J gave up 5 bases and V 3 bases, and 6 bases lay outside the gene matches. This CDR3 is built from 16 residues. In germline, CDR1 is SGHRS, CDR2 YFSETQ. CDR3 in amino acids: CASSSTSGSDHNEQFF. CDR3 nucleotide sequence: TGCGCCAGCAGCTCGACTAGCGGGAGCGACCACAATGAGCAGTTCTTC.

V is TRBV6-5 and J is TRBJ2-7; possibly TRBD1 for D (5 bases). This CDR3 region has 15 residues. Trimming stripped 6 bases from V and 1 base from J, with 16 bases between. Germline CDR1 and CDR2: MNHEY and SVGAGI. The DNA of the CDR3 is TGTGCCAGCAGCCCCGCTAGACAGATATCCTACGAGCAGTACTTC. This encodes CASSPARQISYEQYF.

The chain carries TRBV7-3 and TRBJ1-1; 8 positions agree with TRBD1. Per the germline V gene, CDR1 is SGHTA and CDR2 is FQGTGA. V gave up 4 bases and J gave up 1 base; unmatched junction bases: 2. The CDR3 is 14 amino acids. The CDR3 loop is CASSSGQANTEAFF. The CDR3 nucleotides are TGTGCCAGCAGCTCGGGACAGGCGAACACTGAAGCTTTCTTT.

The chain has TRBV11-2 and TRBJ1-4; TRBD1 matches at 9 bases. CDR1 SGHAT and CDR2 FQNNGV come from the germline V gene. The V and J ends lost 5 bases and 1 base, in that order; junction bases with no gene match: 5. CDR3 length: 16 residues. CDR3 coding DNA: TGTGCCAGCAGCCCGAACAGGGGGCTAACTAATGAAAAACTGTTTTTT. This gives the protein CASSPNRGLTNEKLFF.